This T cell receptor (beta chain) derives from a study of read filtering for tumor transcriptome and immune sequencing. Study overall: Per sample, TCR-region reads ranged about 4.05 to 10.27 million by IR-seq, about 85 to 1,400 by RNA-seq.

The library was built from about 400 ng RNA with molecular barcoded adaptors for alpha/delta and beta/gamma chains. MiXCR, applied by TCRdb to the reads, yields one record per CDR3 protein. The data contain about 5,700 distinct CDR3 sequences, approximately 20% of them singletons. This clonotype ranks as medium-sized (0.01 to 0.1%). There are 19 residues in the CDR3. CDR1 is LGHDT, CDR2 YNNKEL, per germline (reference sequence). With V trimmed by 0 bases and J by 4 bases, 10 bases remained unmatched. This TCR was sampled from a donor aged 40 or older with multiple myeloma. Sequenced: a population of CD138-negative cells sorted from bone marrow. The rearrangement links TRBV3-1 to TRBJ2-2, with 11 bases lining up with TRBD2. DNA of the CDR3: TGTGCCAGCAGCCAAGACCGGCTAGCGGGAGGACTTGGCACCGGGGAGCTGTTTTTT. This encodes CASSQDRLAGGLGTGELFF.